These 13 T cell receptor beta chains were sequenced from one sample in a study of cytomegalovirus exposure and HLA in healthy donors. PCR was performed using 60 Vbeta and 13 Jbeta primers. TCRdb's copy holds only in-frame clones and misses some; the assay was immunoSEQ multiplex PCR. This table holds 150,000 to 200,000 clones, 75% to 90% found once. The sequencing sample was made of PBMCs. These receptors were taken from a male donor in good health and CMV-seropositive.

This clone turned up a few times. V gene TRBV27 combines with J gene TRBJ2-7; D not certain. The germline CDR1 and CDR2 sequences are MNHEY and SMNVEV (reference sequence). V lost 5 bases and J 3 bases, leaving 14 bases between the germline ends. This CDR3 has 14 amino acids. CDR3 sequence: CASSSGTTGYEQYF. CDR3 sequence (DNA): TGTGCCAGCAGTAGTGGAACGACTGGCTACGAGCAGTACTTC.

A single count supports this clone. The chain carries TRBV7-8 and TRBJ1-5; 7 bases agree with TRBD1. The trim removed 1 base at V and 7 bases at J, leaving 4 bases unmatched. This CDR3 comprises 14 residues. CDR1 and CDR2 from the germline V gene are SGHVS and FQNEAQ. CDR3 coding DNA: TGTGCCAGCAGCTTAGAGGGGGCGGACCAGCCCCAGCATTTT. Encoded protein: CASSLEGADQPQHF.

CDR3 coding DNA: TGTGCCAGCAGCATACTTAGCAATCAGCCCCAGCATTTT. Translated: CASSILSNQPQHF. The chain recombines TRBV7-2 with TRBJ1-5; no definite D call. This CDR3 is built from 13 residues. CDR1 is SGHTA and CDR2 is FQGNSA in the germline V gene. V was cut by 5 bases and J by 0 bases, with 5 bases left in between.

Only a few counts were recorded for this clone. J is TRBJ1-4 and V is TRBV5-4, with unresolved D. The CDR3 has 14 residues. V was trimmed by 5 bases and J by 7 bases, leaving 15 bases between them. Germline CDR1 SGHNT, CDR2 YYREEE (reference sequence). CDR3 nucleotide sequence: TGTGCCAGCAGGCCCGGAGGGCGGGGTGAAAAACTGTTTTTT. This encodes CASRPGGRGEKLFF. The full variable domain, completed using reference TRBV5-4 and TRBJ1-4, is ETGVTQSPTHLIKTRGQQVTLRCSSQSGHNTVSWYQQALGQGPQFIFQYYREEENGRGNFPPRFSGLQFPNYSSELNVNALELDDSALYLCASRPGGRGEKLFFGSGTQLSVL.

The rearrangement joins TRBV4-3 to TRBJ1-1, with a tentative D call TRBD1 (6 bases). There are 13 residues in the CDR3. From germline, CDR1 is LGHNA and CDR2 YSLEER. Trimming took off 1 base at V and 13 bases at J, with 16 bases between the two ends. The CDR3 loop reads CASSQVQGARGFF. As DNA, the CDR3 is TGCGCCAGCAGCCAAGTACAGGGCGCCCGTGGTTTCTTT.

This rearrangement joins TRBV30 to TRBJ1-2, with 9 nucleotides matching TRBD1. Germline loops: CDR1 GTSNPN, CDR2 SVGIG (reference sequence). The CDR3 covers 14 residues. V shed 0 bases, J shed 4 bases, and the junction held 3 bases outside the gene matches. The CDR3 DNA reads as TGTGCCTGGAGTGTAGGGACAGGGCTCTATGGCTACACCTTC. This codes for CAWSVGTGLYGYTF.

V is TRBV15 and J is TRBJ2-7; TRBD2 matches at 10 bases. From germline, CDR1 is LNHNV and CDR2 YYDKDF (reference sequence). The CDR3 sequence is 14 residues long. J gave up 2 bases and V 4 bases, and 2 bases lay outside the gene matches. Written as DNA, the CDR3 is TGTGCCACCAGCAAACTAGCGGGGCCCTACGAGCAGTACTTC. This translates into CATSKLAGPYEQYF.

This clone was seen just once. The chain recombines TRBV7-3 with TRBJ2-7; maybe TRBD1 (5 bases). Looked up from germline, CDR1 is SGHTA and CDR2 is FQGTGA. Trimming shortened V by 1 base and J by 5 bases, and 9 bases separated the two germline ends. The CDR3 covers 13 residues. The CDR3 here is CASSLNGADEQYF. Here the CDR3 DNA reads TGTGCCAGCAGCTTAAATGGGGCGGACGAGCAGTACTTC.

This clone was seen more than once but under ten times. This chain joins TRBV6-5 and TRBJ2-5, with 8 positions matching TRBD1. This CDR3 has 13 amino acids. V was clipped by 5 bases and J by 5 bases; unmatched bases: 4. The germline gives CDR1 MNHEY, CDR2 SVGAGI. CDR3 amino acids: CASSRTGKETQYF. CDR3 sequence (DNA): TGTGCCAGCAGTCGGACAGGGAAGGAGACCCAGTACTTC.

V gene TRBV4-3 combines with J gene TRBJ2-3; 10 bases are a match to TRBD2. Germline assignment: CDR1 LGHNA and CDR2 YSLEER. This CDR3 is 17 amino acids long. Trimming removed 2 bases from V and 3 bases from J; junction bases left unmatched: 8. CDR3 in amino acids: CASSQLAGTSVTDTQYF. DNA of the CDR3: TGCGCCAGCAGCCAACTGGCGGGGACTAGCGTAACAGATACGCAGTATTTT.

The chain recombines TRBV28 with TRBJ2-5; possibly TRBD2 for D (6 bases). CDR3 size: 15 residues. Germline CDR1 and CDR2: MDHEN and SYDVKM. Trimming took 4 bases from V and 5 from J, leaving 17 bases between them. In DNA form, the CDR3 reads TGTGCCAGCAGTTCGCCGACAGTTGGGGGGGAGACCCAGTACTTC. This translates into CASSSPTVGGETQYF. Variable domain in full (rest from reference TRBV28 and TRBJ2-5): DVKVTQSSRYLVKRTGEKVFLECVQDMDHENMFWYRQDPGLGLRLIYFSYDVKMKEKGDIPEGYSVSREKKERFSLILESASTNQTSMYLCASSSPTVGGETQYFGPGTRLLVL.

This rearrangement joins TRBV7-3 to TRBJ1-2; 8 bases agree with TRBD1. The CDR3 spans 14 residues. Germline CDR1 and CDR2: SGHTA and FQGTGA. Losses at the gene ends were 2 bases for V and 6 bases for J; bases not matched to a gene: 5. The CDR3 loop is CASSLGDRGDGYTF. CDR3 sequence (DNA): TGTGCCAGCAGCTTAGGTGACAGGGGCGATGGCTACACCTTC.

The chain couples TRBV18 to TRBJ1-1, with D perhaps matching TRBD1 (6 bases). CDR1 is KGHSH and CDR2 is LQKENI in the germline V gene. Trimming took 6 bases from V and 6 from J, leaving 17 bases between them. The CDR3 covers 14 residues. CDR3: CASSASGGGAEAFF. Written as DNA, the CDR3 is TGTGCCAGCTCGGCCTCTGGGGGGGGCGCTGAAGCTTTCTTT.